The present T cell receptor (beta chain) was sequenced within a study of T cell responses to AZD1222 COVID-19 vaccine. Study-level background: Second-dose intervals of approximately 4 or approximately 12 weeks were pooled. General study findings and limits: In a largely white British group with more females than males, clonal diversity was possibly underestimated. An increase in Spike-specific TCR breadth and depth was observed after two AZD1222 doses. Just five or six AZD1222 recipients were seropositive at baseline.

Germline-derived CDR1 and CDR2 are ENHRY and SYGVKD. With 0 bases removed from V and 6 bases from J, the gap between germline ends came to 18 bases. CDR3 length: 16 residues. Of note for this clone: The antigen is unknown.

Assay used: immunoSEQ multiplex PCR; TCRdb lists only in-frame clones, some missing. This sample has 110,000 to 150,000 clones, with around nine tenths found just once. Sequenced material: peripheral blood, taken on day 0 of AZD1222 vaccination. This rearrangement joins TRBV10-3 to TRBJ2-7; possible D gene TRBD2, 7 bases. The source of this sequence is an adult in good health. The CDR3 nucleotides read TGTGCCATCAGTGAGTCTGTGGCGGGGGCTGTTAGCGAGCAGTACTTC. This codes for CAISESVAGAVSEQYF.